Included here is one TCR beta chain sequence, with context. Its antigen is as yet unknown. This CDR3 is 13 amino acids long. V was pared by 3 bases and J by 4 bases, with 2 bases of the junction left unmatched. Germline V gene data show CDR1 as LNHDA and CDR2 as SQIVND (reference sequence). This specimen comes from a study of cytomegalovirus exposure and HLA in healthy donors. General study points: A few CMV-associated chains proved CMV antigen-specific in vitro.

Vbeta (60) and Jbeta (13) primers were used in the PCR. Profiling relied on immunoSEQ multiplex PCR, and the TCRdb table lists in-frame clones only, not all of them. Of over 150,000 clones in the sample, 70% to 80% are singletons; the top ten hold about 9.5%. This chain links TRBV19 with TRBJ1-2; 7 nucleotides line up with TRBD1. This TCR came from a man younger than 30 in good health and CMV-seropositive. Source material: PBMCs. This chain's CDR3 is CASSIAGGYGYTF. In DNA, the CDR3 is TGTGCCAGTAGTATCGCAGGGGGCTATGGCTACACCTTC.